The clone carrying this T cell receptor beta chain was seen many times. Unique molecular identifiers tagged the TCRbeta library. A single record per CDR3 protein comes from TCRdb applying MiXCR to the PCR reads. The table includes over 70,000 distinct CDR3 sequences, approximately 9.2% detected once. These data originate in a study of T-cell reconstitution after alpha-beta-depleted transplantation in children. The junction had 0 bases not matched to a gene; V was cut back by 3 bases and J by 1 base. Looked up from germline, CDR1 is SGHRS and CDR2 is YFSETQ. This CDR3 spans 13 amino acids. V and J are TRBV5-1 and TRBJ2-7, with 8 bases that match TRBD2. The receptor was isolated from a human donor who donated a stem cell graft to a child with congenital amegakaryocytic thrombocytopenia. This material consisted of PBMCs from the stem cell graft donor, taken from the stem cell graft. CDR3 bases: TGCGCCAGCAGCTCTAGCGGGTCCTACGAGCAGTACTTC. This translates into CASSSSGSYEQYF. The full variable domain, with the rest looked up from reference TRBV5-1 and TRBJ2-7, is KAGVTQTPRYLIKTRGQQVTLSCSPISGHRSVSWYQQTPGQGLQFLFEYFSETQRNKGNFPGRFSGRQFSNSRSEMNVSTLELGDSALYLCASSSSGSYEQYFGPGTRLTVT.